These 22 T cell receptor beta chains were all obtained from the same sample, sequenced in a study of blood T cell repertoires in COVID-19. Sequenced by immunoSEQ multiplex PCR; TCRdb stores in-frame clones only, minus some. The sample has some 130,000 clones, almost 70% seen once; the top ten hold approximately 2%. Sequenced input: peripheral blood. The source is a woman between 65 and 79 years old with acute or convalescent COVID-19.

This rearrangement joins TRBV11-2 to TRBJ2-1, with D unresolved. Looked up from germline, CDR1 is SGHAT and CDR2 is FQNNGV. CDR3 length: 11 residues. V gave up 5 bases and J gave up 9 bases, with 8 bases separating them. The CDR3 here is CASSTVREQFF. The CDR3 DNA is TGTGCCAGCAGCACAGTCCGTGAGCAGTTCTTC.

V and J are TRBV29-1 and TRBJ2-2, with D possibly TRBD1 on 6 matching bases. The CDR3 has 13 residues. Germline loops: CDR1 SQVTM, CDR2 ANQGSEA. V lost 1 base and J lost 6, with 9 bases in between. The CDR3 spells CSVEAGVAGELFF. For the CDR3, the DNA is TGCAGCGTTGAAGCAGGGGTGGCCGGGGAGCTGTTTTTT.

The rearrangement joins TRBV6-1 to TRBJ1-4, with D perhaps matching TRBD1 (6 bases). The ends were cut back, 3 bases at V and 11 bases at J, with 13 bases in the middle. The CDR3 totals 13 residues. CDR1 MNHNS and CDR2 SASEGT come from the germline V gene. The DNA for the CDR3 is TGTGCCAGCAGTGAGGTTATGGGGGCGAAACTGTTTTTT. Protein: CASSEVMGAKLFF.

V is TRBV11-2 and J is TRBJ2-7; possible D gene TRBD1, 5 bases. Germline values: CDR1 SGHAT, CDR2 FQNNGV. Trimming removed 3 bases at V and 0 bases at J, with 12 bases between. The CDR3 covers 15 residues. The CDR3 DNA sequence: TGTGCCAGCAGCTTTGCAGGGCCTAGCTCCTACGAGCAGTACTTC. Amino acid sequence: CASSFAGPSSYEQYF.

The CDR3 spells CASSLGQFGTQYF. In nucleotides, the CDR3 is TGCGCCAGCAGCTTAGGACAGTTTGGGACCCAGTACTTC. The rearrangement uses TRBV5-1 and TRBJ2-5; maybe TRBD1 (6 bases). Germline lookup yields CDR1 SGHRS and CDR2 YFSETQ. Between the trimmed V and J ends, which lost 2 bases and 7 bases, there was a span of 12 bases. The CDR3 covers 13 residues.

The chain is built from TRBV7-8 and TRBJ1-6; possible D gene TRBD1, 6 bases. CDR1 is SGHVS, CDR2 FQNEAQ, per germline. With 2 bases removed from V and 6 bases from J, the gap between germline ends came to 11 bases. The length of the CDR3 is 15 residues. CDR3 loop: CASSLSGRGNSPLHF. Written as DNA, the CDR3 is TGTGCCAGCAGCTTATCGGGCAGGGGTAATTCACCCCTCCACTTT.

This clone was counted ten times or more. The CDR3 DNA sequence: TGTGCCAGCAGTGACAAAGGGGGCACTGAAGCTTTCTTT. This codes for CASSDKGGTEAFF. This chain uses TRBV12-3 or TRBV12-4 with TRBJ1-1; D possibly corresponds to TRBD1 (6 bases). V was pared by 5 bases and J by 4 bases, with 11 bases between. CDR3 length: 13 residues.

The genes are TRBV15 and TRBJ1-1; a possible D gene is TRBD1 (6 bases). The CDR3 loop spans 14 amino acids. Germline lookup yields CDR1 LNHNV and CDR2 YYDKDF (reference sequence). V lost 0 bases and J 7 bases, leaving 12 bases between the germline ends. This CDR3 reads CATSREGRGLEAFF. The CDR3 region has the DNA TGTGCCACCAGCAGAGAGGGGCGGGGGCTTGAAGCTTTCTTT.

This clone occurred once. CDR3 in amino acids: CASKAGSTDTQYF. CDR3 in DNA: TGTGCCAGCAAGGCGGGGAGCACAGATACGCAGTATTTT. The chain recombines TRBV6-6 with TRBJ2-3; weak D call: TRBD2 (6 bases). The V end was cut by 7 bases, the J end by 0 bases, with 8 bases between. The CDR3 is made up of 13 amino acids. The V gene's germline CDR1 is MNHNY and CDR2 SVGAGI (reference sequence).

This clone was counted once. The chain joins TRBV5-6 to TRBJ1-4, with 7 bases that match TRBD1. This CDR3 contains 14 residues. CDR1 SGHDT and CDR2 YYEEEE come from the germline V gene. V lost 3 bases and J lost 6; bases outside the gene matches: 5. This chain's CDR3 is CASSWGTDDEKLFF. Here the CDR3 DNA reads TGTGCCAGCAGCTGGGGGACAGACGATGAAAAACTGTTTTTT.

The V and J genes are TRBV6-2 or TRBV6-3 and TRBJ1-6, with TRBD1 identical over 7 bases. CDR1 and CDR2 from the germline V gene are MNHEY and SVGEGT. The CDR3 spans 14 residues. The V and J ends lost 6 bases and 4 bases, in that order; junction bases with no gene match: 3. The CDR3 protein is CASSETGYNSPLHF. The CDR3 bases are TGTGCCAGCAGCGAGACAGGGTATAATTCACCCCTCCACTTT.

V and J are TRBV6-2 or TRBV6-3 and TRBJ1-5; the D gene is possibly TRBD1 (5 bases). CDR1 is MNHEY, CDR2 SVGEGT, per germline. V lost 5 bases, J lost 1 base, and 12 bases lay in between. This CDR3 contains 15 residues. DNA of the CDR3: TGTGCCAGCAGTGGGGCGGGGCTCAGCAATCAGCCCCAGCATTTT. Its protein product is CASSGAGLSNQPQHF.

This rearrangement joins TRBV19 to TRBJ2-1; D is undetermined. Germline V CDR1 and CDR2: LNHDA, SQIVND (reference sequence). Trimming cost V 4 bases and J 9 bases, with 10 bases left between them. There are 12 residues in the CDR3. In DNA form, the CDR3 reads TGTGCCAGTAGTAGCAGATCATTTGAGCAGTTCTTC. This translates into CASSSRSFEQFF.

The chain joins TRBV28 to TRBJ2-3; 8 bases are a match to TRBD2. The CDR3 spans 16 residues. The junction had 17 bases not matched to a gene; V was cut back by 6 bases and J by 9 bases. The germline CDR1 and CDR2 sequences are MDHEN and SYDVKM. In nucleotides, the CDR3 is TGTGCCAGCAGATCTAGACTAGCGACCTTTAGGGACACGCAGTATTTT. Translated: CASRSRLATFRDTQYF.

V usage is TRBV28 and J usage is TRBJ1-5; 9 nucleotides line up with TRBD1. The CDR3 is 15 amino acids. Trimming cost V 6 bases and J 7 bases; bases outside gene matches: 10. CDR1 MDHEN and CDR2 SYDVKM come from the germline V gene. CDR3 bases: TGTGCCAGCAGGCTAACAGGGGGCGGTATCCAGCCCCAGCATTTT. Translation: CASRLTGGGIQPQHF.

V is TRBV12-5 and J is TRBJ1-2; D is uncertain. Trimming removed 3 bases at V and 4 bases at J, with 12 bases between. This CDR3 has 14 residues. Looked up from germline, CDR1 is LGHNT and CDR2 is FRNRAP. In DNA form, the CDR3 reads TGTGCTAGTGGTTTATCCGGGTCGGCCTATGGCTACACCTTC. This codes for CASGLSGSAYGYTF.

This clone occurred a few times. The chain has TRBV7-2 and TRBJ1-2, with unresolved D. Between the trimmed V and J ends, which lost 1 base and 0 bases, there was a span of 15 bases. The CDR3 covers 17 residues. Germline V CDR1 and CDR2: SGHTA, FQGNSA. CDR3 sequence (DNA): TGTGCCAGCAGCTTAGGGGTGGGCAGGCCAGCTAACTATGGCTACACCTTC. This gives the protein CASSLGVGRPANYGYTF.

This clone was picked up a small number of times. This chain connects TRBV27 to TRBJ2-7, with D maybe TRBD2 (6 bases). CDR3 size: 14 residues. In germline, CDR1 is MNHEY, CDR2 SMNVEV (reference sequence). Trimming cost V 2 bases and J 4 bases, with 12 bases left between them. Here the CDR3 reads CASSLGGKVYEQYF. The DNA of the CDR3 is TGTGCCAGCAGTTTAGGAGGGAAGGTTTACGAGCAGTACTTC.

This clone has just one count. The chain combines TRBV6-5 with TRBJ2-1; 11 nucleotides agree with TRBD2. Germline V gene data show CDR1 as MNHEY and CDR2 as SVGAGI. This CDR3 is built from 15 residues. V shed 5 bases and J 10 bases; nucleotides not matched to a gene: 10. The CDR3 region has the DNA TGTGCCAGCAGTCCCGGAGTAGCGGGAGGGTGGGAGCAGTTCTTC. It is translated as CASSPGVAGGWEQFF.

The rearrangement links TRBV2 to TRBJ2-1; maybe TRBD2 (6 bases). V gave up 8 bases and J gave up 0 bases, with 8 bases separating them. Per the germline V gene, CDR1 is SNHLY and CDR2 is FYNNEI. The CDR3 length is 13 residues. Here the CDR3 reads CASFGGSYNEQFF. CDR3 bases: TGTGCCAGCTTCGGGGGCTCCTACAATGAGCAGTTCTTC. The whole variable domain, remainder taken from reference TRBV2 and TRBJ2-1, is EPEVTQTPSHQVTQMGQEVILRCVPISNHLYFYWYRQILGQKVEFLVSFYNNEISEKSEIFDDQFSVERPDGSNFTLKIRSTKLEDSAMYFCASFGGSYNEQFFGPGTRLTVL.

The V call is TRBV7-9, the J call TRBJ1-4; 8 bases map to TRBD1. V was clipped by 5 bases and J by 3 bases; unmatched bases: 5. This CDR3 region has 15 residues. The germline CDR1 and CDR2 sequences are SEHNR and FQNEAQ (reference sequence). This CDR3 is CASSPWDRPNEKLFF. Written as DNA, the CDR3 is TGTGCCAGCAGCCCCTGGGACAGGCCTAATGAAAAACTGTTTTTT.

CDR3 amino acids: CASSLSLAGAETQYF. CDR3 bases: TGTGCCAGCAGCTTGAGCCTAGCGGGCGCCGAGACCCAGTACTTC. V and J are TRBV7-9 and TRBJ2-5, with 8 bases identical to TRBD2. V lost 3 bases and J lost 5; bases outside the gene matches: 8. CDR1 and CDR2 from the germline V gene are SEHNR and FQNEAQ (reference sequence). This CDR3 spans 15 amino acids.